Listed below are T cell receptor beta chains from one sample, sequenced in a study of immune evolution from preneoplasia to lung adenocarcinoma. Assay used: immunoSEQ multiplex PCR; TCRdb lists only in-frame clones, some missing. The profile shows around 7,500 clones, about 83% of them singletons. The specimen was FFPE minimally invasive lung adenocarcinoma tissue. These receptors came from a person aged 70 to 85 with lung adenocarcinoma. CDR3s include the opening cysteine and the closing phenylalanine or tryptophan. D genes are given only for firm matches. Where a row states a size, it is once, few, many or the class of an expanded clone; other rows omit it.

d_call,clone_size,v_call,j_call,cdr3_nt,cdr3_aa
-,-,TRBV6-1,TRBJ2-7,TGTGCCAGCGTTCTAAGCTACGAGCAGTACTTC,CASVLSYEQYF
-,-,TRBV5-4,TRBJ1-5,TGTGCCAGCGGGGTCTCGGGTAGCAATCAGCCCCAGCATTTT,CASGVSGSNQPQHF
TRBD2,-,TRBV30,TRBJ2-7,TGTGCCTGGAGTCAGACTAGCGGGTACGAGCAGTACTTC,CAWSQTSGYEQYF
-,-,TRBV11-3,TRBJ2-1,TGTGCCAGCAGCTTGAACAGGGCATCCTACAATGAGCAGTTCTTC,CASSLNRASYNEQFF
TRBD1,-,TRBV5-1,TRBJ2-7,TGCGCCAGCAGCCCAGACGGAACGACAGGGGGGAAGTACTTC,CASSPDGTTGGKYF
-,-,TRBV2,TRBJ2-2,TGTGCCAGCAGACGTAGTCCGGGAGACACCGGGGAGCTGTTTTTT,CASRRSPGDTGELFF
TRBD1,few,TRBV28,TRBJ1-1,TGTGCCAGCAGTCGCCTCAGGGGGCAGACTGAAGCTTTCTTT,CASSRLRGQTEAFF
-,-,TRBV7-9,TRBJ2-2,TGTGCCAGCAGCCCAGCCCCCACCGGGGAGCTGTTTTTT,CASSPAPTGELFF
-,-,TRBV30,TRBJ1-1,TGTGCCTGGACCGGGTGGACTGAAGCTTTCTTT,CAWTGWTEAFF
TRBD1,-,TRBV6-1,TRBJ1-1,TGTGCCAGCAGGGACAGGGGTGACACTGAAGCTTTCTTT,CASRDRGDTEAFF
-,few,TRBV5-1,TRBJ2-1,TGCGCCAGCAGCTTAAGAGGGATGGACTACAATGAGCAGTTCTTC,CASSLRGMDYNEQFF
-,-,TRBV4-1,TRBJ2-1,TGCGCCAGCAGCCACCCCTACGGTGAGCAGTTCTTC,CASSHPYGEQFF
TRBD1,-,TRBV30,TRBJ1-2,TGTGCCTGGACCCGGGACAGCGTGTGGGGTTTTTATCGCTACACCTTC,CAWTRDSVWGFYRYTF
TRBD2,-,TRBV5-1,TRBJ2-1,TGCGCCAGCAGCTTCTTTTCTAGCGGGGGAGTTAGCTCCTACAATGAGCAGTTCTTC,CASSFFSSGGVSSYNEQFF
-,-,TRBV27,TRBJ1-1,TGTGCCAGCAGTCCCGGGCCCGGCGGAGCTTTCTTT,CASSPGPGGAFF
TRBD2,-,TRBV27,TRBJ2-5,TGTGCCAGCAGTTCCCTGACTAGCGGGAGACGAGAGACCCAGTACTTC,CASSSLTSGRRETQYF
-,-,TRBV5-6,TRBJ2-3,TGTGCCAGCAGCTTGGCGGGGGCGTATTCCACAGATACGCAGTATTTT,CASSLAGAYSTDTQYF
TRBD2,-,TRBV10-3,TRBJ2-3,TGTGCCATCAGCCCGGGACTCCCTAGCGGGGCGCCGCAGTATTTT,CAISPGLPSGAPQYF
TRBD1,-,TRBV4-1,TRBJ1-2,TGCGCCAGCAGCCAAACAGGGGAGGTCTATGGCTACACCTTC,CASSQTGEVYGYTF
-,-,TRBV18,TRBJ2-7,TGTGCCAGCTCACCGGCGGTTGGCGGGGGCAACGAGCAGTACTTC,CASSPAVGGGNEQYF
TRBD1,-,TRBV7-9,TRBJ2-5,TGTGCCAGCAGCCGCGGGACAGGGGGCGGTCAAGAGACCCAGTACTTC,CASSRGTGGGQETQYF
-,-,TRBV28,TRBJ2-3,TGTGCCAGCAGTTTATCGTCAGATACGCAGTATTTT,CASSLSSDTQYF
-,few,TRBV9,TRBJ1-1,TGTGCCAGCAGCCCCAGCCCCATTGACAAATTGAACACTGAAGCTTTCTTT,CASSPSPIDKLNTEAFF
-,-,TRBV4-1,TRBJ1-6,TGCGCCAGCAGCCAAGGGAATTCACCCCTCCACTTT,CASSQGNSPLHF
-,-,TRBV18,TRBJ2-7,TGTGCCAGCTCCCACGGACAAAATTACGAGCAGTACTTC,CASSHGQNYEQYF
TRBD2,few,TRBV4-2,TRBJ2-7,TGTGCCAGCAGCCAAGAACGGGAGGTTCCATACGAGCAGTACTTC,CASSQEREVPYEQYF
-,-,TRBV5-1,TRBJ1-2,TGCGCCAGCAGAGAGAGGTTGGATGGCTACACCTTC,CASRERLDGYTF
TRBD1,-,TRBV6-5,TRBJ1-1,TGTGCCAGCAGGACAGGGGGGGTGAGAGCTGAAGCTTTCTTT,CASRTGGVRAEAFF
TRBD2,once,TRBV6-5,TRBJ2-5,TGTGCCAGCAGAACGGGACTAGCTCAGGAGACCCAGTACTTC,CASRTGLAQETQYF
TRBD1,-,TRBV2,TRBJ2-3,TGTGCCAGCAGTCCATCGACAGGGTCAGATACGCAGTATTTT,CASSPSTGSDTQYF
-,-,TRBV7-8,TRBJ2-7,TGTGCCAGCAGCTGGGGGTTTTCCGGAGAGAGGACATACGAGCAGTACTTC,CASSWGFSGERTYEQYF
-,-,TRBV28,TRBJ1-2,TGTGCCAGCAGTTTATCATCGAGGGGTACGGGGAACTATGGCTACACCTTC,CASSLSSRGTGNYGYTF
-,-,TRBV11-1,TRBJ2-7,TGTGCCAGCAGCTTCTCACCGGACCTGACATCCTACGAGCAGTACTTC,CASSFSPDLTSYEQYF
TRBD2,-,TRBV28,TRBJ2-7,TGTGCCACCACCGGACTAGCGGGCCGCTACGAGCAGTACTTC,CATTGLAGRYEQYF
TRBD1,-,TRBV5-1,TRBJ2-2,TGCGCCAGCAGTTATACAGGGGTTACCGGGGAGCTGTTTTTT,CASSYTGVTGELFF
-,-,TRBV7-8,TRBJ2-7,TGTGCCAGCAGCTTAGATATGTTGCAAGGACTAAACCCCTACGAGCAGTACTTC,CASSLDMLQGLNPYEQYF
-,-,TRBV6-4,TRBJ1-2,TGTGCCAGCAGTGACTCCCCTAGGGGTGGCTACACCTTC,CASSDSPRGGYTF
-,-,TRBV7-3,TRBJ2-3,TGTGCCAGCAGCTTTTTAGGGTCTAGATCAGATACGCAGTATTTT,CASSFLGSRSDTQYF
-,-,TRBV30,TRBJ1-4,TGTGCCTGGAGTGACGCATGGCAAGAGGAAAAACTGTTTTTT,CAWSDAWQEEKLFF
-,-,TRBV7-3,TRBJ2-7,TGTGCCAGCAGCTCCACCGGAGGGGGCGGCGAGCAGTACTTC,CASSSTGGGGEQYF
-,-,TRBV7-9,TRBJ1-1,TGTGCCAGCAGCTTTGACACTGAAGCTTTCTTT,CASSFDTEAFF
-,-,TRBV29-1,TRBJ1-2,TGCAGCGTTGAAGATCGACTAGGGGACCCACCCATCCGGGGCTACACCTTC,CSVEDRLGDPPIRGYTF
TRBD2,-,TRBV5-4,TRBJ2-1,TGTGCCAGCAGCTTGAGTAGCGGGAGAAGAAATGAGCAGTTCTTC,CASSLSSGRRNEQFF
TRBD1,once,TRBV4-1,TRBJ1-2,TGCGCCAGCAGCCAAGGAATCTTACAGGGGGCGGCCGGCTACACCTTC,CASSQGILQGAAGYTF
-,-,TRBV2,TRBJ2-7,TGTGCCAGCATGGGCCCGGGAACCTACGAGCAGTACTTC,CASMGPGTYEQYF
-,-,TRBV13,TRBJ2-7,TGTGCCAGCAGCTTAGGTAGGGGACTCGCTGGGATATTC,CASSLGRGLAGIF